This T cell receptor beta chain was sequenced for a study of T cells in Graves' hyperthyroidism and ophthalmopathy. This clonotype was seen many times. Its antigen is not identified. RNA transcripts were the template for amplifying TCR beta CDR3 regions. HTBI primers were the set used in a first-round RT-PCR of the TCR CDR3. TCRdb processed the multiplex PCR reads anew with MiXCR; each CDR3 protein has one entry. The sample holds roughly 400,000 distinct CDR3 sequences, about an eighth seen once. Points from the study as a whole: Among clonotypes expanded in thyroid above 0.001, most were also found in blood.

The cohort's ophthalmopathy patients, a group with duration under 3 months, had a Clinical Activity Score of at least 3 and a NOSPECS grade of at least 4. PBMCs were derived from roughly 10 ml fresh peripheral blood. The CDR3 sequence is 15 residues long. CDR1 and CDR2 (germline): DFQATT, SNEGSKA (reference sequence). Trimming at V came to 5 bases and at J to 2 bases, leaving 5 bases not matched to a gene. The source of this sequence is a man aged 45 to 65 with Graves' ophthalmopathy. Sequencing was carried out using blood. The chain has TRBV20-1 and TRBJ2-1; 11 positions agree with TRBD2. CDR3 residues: CSAAKTSGTYNEQFF. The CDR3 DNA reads TGCAGTGCTGCGAAGACTAGCGGGACCTACAATGAGCAGTTCTTC.